Listed below are T cell receptor beta chains from one sample, sequenced in a study of blood T cell repertoires in COVID-19. Profiled with immunoSEQ multiplex PCR; TCRdb holds only in-frame clones, not every one. The repertoire consists of approximately 75,000 clones, with around 74% occurring once and the leading ten covering about 2.5%. Specimen: peripheral blood. Receptors were obtained from a human donor with acute or convalescent COVID-19. The donor label of this sample is uncertain. The CDR3 runs from the conserved cysteine through the conserved F or W. Fields, in order: V gene, clone size, D gene, J gene, CDR3 protein, CDR3 DNA. The D gene is left open where the match is weak. Clone size is stated in some rows and not others, as once, few, many or a class when expanded.

V gene: TRBV10-3
clone size: NA
D gene: NA
J gene: TRBJ2-3
CDR3 protein: CAISETGTDTQYF
CDR3 DNA: TGTGCCATCAGTGAGACGGGCACAGATACGCAGTATTTT

V gene: TRBV28
clone size: NA
D gene: NA
J gene: TRBJ2-1
CDR3 protein: CASRELAFYNEQFF
CDR3 DNA: TGTGCCAGCAGGGAACTAGCTTTCTACAATGAGCAGTTCTTC

V gene: TRBV29-1
clone size: NA
D gene: TRBD1
J gene: TRBJ1-1
CDR3 protein: CSVPGTGYTEAFF
CDR3 DNA: TGCAGCGTTCCCGGGACAGGGTATACTGAAGCTTTCTTT

V gene: TRBV24-1
clone size: once
D gene: TRBD2
J gene: TRBJ2-5
CDR3 protein: CATSARTSGSQETQYF
CDR3 DNA: TGTGCCACCAGTGCTCGGACTAGCGGTTCCCAAGAGACCCAGTACTTC

V gene: TRBV7-6
clone size: NA
D gene: NA
J gene: TRBJ1-5
CDR3 protein: CASSLGTGGVRQPQHF
CDR3 DNA: TGTGCCAGCAGCCTAGGTACCGGAGGGGTTCGGCAGCCCCAGCATTTT

V gene: TRBV7-3
clone size: NA
D gene: TRBD2
J gene: TRBJ2-5
CDR3 protein: CASSRGTSGVETQYF
CDR3 DNA: TGTGCCAGCAGCCGCGGGACTAGCGGGGTCGAGACCCAGTACTTC

V gene: TRBV12-3/TRBV12-4
clone size: once
D gene: TRBD1
J gene: TRBJ2-3
CDR3 protein: CASGDRGTDTQYF
CDR3 DNA: TGTGCCAGCGGGGACAGGGGCACAGATACGCAGTATTTT

V gene: TRBV5-1
clone size: NA
D gene: NA
J gene: TRBJ1-6
CDR3 protein: CASGIIRGSPLHF
CDR3 DNA: TGCGCCAGCGGGATAATCCGGGGATCACCCCTCCACTTT

V gene: TRBV5-1
clone size: NA
D gene: TRBD1
J gene: TRBJ2-6
CDR3 protein: CASSFSAGTGSPSGANVLTF
CDR3 DNA: TGCGCCAGCAGCTTTTCGGCCGGGACAGGGAGCCCGAGTGGGGCCAACGTCCTGACTTTC

V gene: TRBV19
clone size: NA
D gene: TRBD1
J gene: TRBJ1-1
CDR3 protein: CASSMPTGALSEAFF
CDR3 DNA: TGTGCCAGTAGTATGCCAACAGGGGCTCTCTCTGAAGCTTTCTTT

V gene: TRBV5-1
clone size: NA
D gene: TRBD1
J gene: TRBJ1-3
CDR3 protein: CASSAGTGLPDSGNTIYF
CDR3 DNA: TGCGCCAGCAGTGCCGGGACAGGACTACCTGACTCTGGAAACACCATATATTTT

V gene: TRBV2
clone size: NA
D gene: NA
J gene: TRBJ1-2
CDR3 protein: CASSPGQGRGYTF
CDR3 DNA: TGTGCCAGCAGCCCTGGGCAGGGGCGAGGCTACACCTTC

V gene: TRBV7-9
clone size: NA
D gene: TRBD1
J gene: TRBJ2-4
CDR3 protein: CASTFDLGQGSF
CDR3 DNA: TGTGCCAGCACCTTTGACCTCGGACAGGGGTCCTTC

V gene: TRBV5-4
clone size: NA
D gene: TRBD1
J gene: TRBJ1-2
CDR3 protein: CASRRTGATPYGYTF
CDR3 DNA: TGTGCCAGCAGACGGACAGGGGCAACCCCCTATGGCTACACCTTC

V gene: TRBV28
clone size: NA
D gene: NA
J gene: TRBJ1-1
CDR3 protein: CASSLSQGLRTEAFF
CDR3 DNA: TGTGCCAGCAGTTTATCTCAGGGCTTACGGACTGAAGCTTTCTTT

V gene: TRBV5-1
clone size: NA
D gene: NA
J gene: TRBJ1-2
CDR3 protein: CASSLATGRVYGYTF
CDR3 DNA: TGCGCCAGCAGCTTGGCTACAGGCCGGGTCTATGGCTACACCTTC

V gene: TRBV30
clone size: NA
D gene: TRBD1
J gene: TRBJ2-3
CDR3 protein: CAWSAGDRGTDTQYF
CDR3 DNA: TGTGCCTGGAGTGCAGGAGACAGGGGCACAGATACGCAGTATTTT

V gene: TRBV20-1
clone size: few
D gene: TRBD2
J gene: TRBJ2-5
CDR3 protein: CSASGGGAGETQYF
CDR3 DNA: TGCAGTGCTAGTGGCGGGGGGGCCGGAGAGACCCAGTACTTC

V gene: TRBV7-2
clone size: NA
D gene: NA
J gene: TRBJ2-3
CDR3 protein: CASSFLGSATDTQYF
CDR3 DNA: TGTGCCAGCAGCTTCCTCGGGAGCGCCACAGATACGCAGTATTTT

V gene: TRBV19
clone size: once
D gene: NA
J gene: TRBJ1-2
CDR3 protein: CASSIGPTGRFDYGYTF
CDR3 DNA: TGTGCCAGTAGTATTGGCCCGACAGGCAGGTTTGACTATGGCTACACCTTC

V gene: TRBV18
clone size: NA
D gene: NA
J gene: TRBJ1-5
CDR3 protein: CASSPDSYNQPQHF
CDR3 DNA: TGTGCCAGCTCACCAGACTCGTACAATCAGCCCCAGCATTTT

V gene: TRBV6-5
clone size: once
D gene: TRBD1
J gene: TRBJ1-1
CDR3 protein: CASNRGDTEAFF
CDR3 DNA: TGTGCCTCTAACAGGGGCGACACTGAAGCTTTCTTT

V gene: TRBV4-2
clone size: NA
D gene: NA
J gene: TRBJ1-6
CDR3 protein: CASSQGTAYNSPLHF
CDR3 DNA: TGTGCCAGCAGCCAAGGGACAGCCTATAATTCACCCCTCCACTTT

V gene: TRBV9
clone size: NA
D gene: NA
J gene: TRBJ2-2
CDR3 protein: CASSVVPRGAGELFF
CDR3 DNA: TGTGCCAGCAGCGTAGTACCCCGCGGGGCCGGGGAGCTGTTTTTT

V gene: TRBV18
clone size: NA
D gene: NA
J gene: TRBJ2-1
CDR3 protein: CASSPPSIGSSYNEQFF
CDR3 DNA: TGTGCCAGCTCACCACCCTCGATCGGGAGCTCCTACAATGAGCAGTTCTTC

V gene: TRBV6-2/TRBV6-3
clone size: NA
D gene: TRBD1
J gene: TRBJ2-7
CDR3 protein: CASSIGQGRREQYF
CDR3 DNA: TGTGCCAGCAGTATAGGACAGGGAAGGAGGGAGCAGTACTTC

V gene: TRBV11-2
clone size: once
D gene: NA
J gene: TRBJ2-3
CDR3 protein: CASSLGLWDTQYF
CDR3 DNA: TGTGCCAGCAGCTTAGGACTTTGGGATACGCAGTATTTT

V gene: TRBV2
clone size: NA
D gene: NA
J gene: TRBJ1-3
CDR3 protein: CASSDQISGNTIYF
CDR3 DNA: TGTGCCAGCAGTGACCAGATCTCTGGAAACACCATATATTTT

V gene: TRBV6-1
clone size: NA
D gene: NA
J gene: TRBJ2-1
CDR3 protein: CASSEAPRGEQFF
CDR3 DNA: TGTGCCAGCAGTGAAGCACCCCGGGGTGAGCAGTTCTTC

V gene: TRBV9
clone size: few
D gene: NA
J gene: TRBJ1-2
CDR3 protein: CASSVEASGDFSGYTF
CDR3 DNA: TGTGCCAGCAGCGTAGAGGCGTCGGGGGACTTTAGCGGCTACACCTTC

V gene: TRBV11-2
clone size: once
D gene: NA
J gene: TRBJ1-3
CDR3 protein: CASSLDTGFSGNTIYF
CDR3 DNA: TGTGCCAGCAGCTTAGATACAGGGTTCTCTGGAAACACCATATATTTT